Listed below are T cell receptor beta chains from one sample, sequenced in a study of blood T cell repertoires in COVID-19. TCRdb's table, derived via immunoSEQ multiplex PCR, lists solely in-frame clones and lacks some. The table lists around 700,000 clones, approximately 90% of them singletons. Sequencing was done on a sample of peripheral blood. These TCRs come from a young woman with acute or convalescent COVID-19. Each CDR3 is given with its conserved first and last residue. The D gene is left open where the match is weak. Not all rows give a size; the values are once, few, many and, for expanded clones, a class.

j_call: TRBJ1-2
d_call: .
clone_size: .
v_call: TRBV6-4
cdr3_nt: TGTGCCAGCAGTGAAGGAGGGACCTATGGCTACACCTTC
cdr3_aa: CASSEGGTYGYTF

j_call: TRBJ1-2
d_call: .
clone_size: .
v_call: TRBV19
cdr3_nt: TGTGCCAGTAGTAGCCATGGTCAGGCCCTTAACTATGGCTACACCTTC
cdr3_aa: CASSSHGQALNYGYTF

j_call: TRBJ2-3
d_call: TRBD1
clone_size: .
v_call: TRBV24-1
cdr3_nt: TGTGCCACAGGGGCCCGGACAGGGGGCCATACGCAGTATTTT
cdr3_aa: CATGARTGGHTQYF

j_call: TRBJ1-2
d_call: .
clone_size: .
v_call: TRBV6-1
cdr3_nt: TGTGCCAGCAGTGACCGGGACACGATCTATGGCTACACCTTC
cdr3_aa: CASSDRDTIYGYTF

j_call: TRBJ2-7
d_call: .
clone_size: .
v_call: TRBV6-6
cdr3_nt: TGTGCCACGTCCCCGACAGGTAACGAGCAGTACTTC
cdr3_aa: CATSPTGNEQYF

j_call: TRBJ1-4
d_call: TRBD1
clone_size: few
v_call: TRBV5-1
cdr3_nt: TGCGCCAGCAGCTCGACAGGGGGCGTAGGCGAAAAACTGTTTTTT
cdr3_aa: CASSSTGGVGEKLFF

j_call: TRBJ1-2
d_call: .
clone_size: few
v_call: TRBV29-1
cdr3_nt: TGCAGCGTTGAATTGCGGGACGGGTATGGCTACACCTTC
cdr3_aa: CSVELRDGYGYTF

j_call: TRBJ2-1
d_call: TRBD2
clone_size: .
v_call: TRBV6-1
cdr3_nt: TGTGCCAGCAGTGAATATCTAGCGGGGGGGGCACGTGAGCAGTTCTTC
cdr3_aa: CASSEYLAGGAREQFF

j_call: TRBJ1-2
d_call: TRBD1
clone_size: .
v_call: TRBV9
cdr3_nt: TGTGCCAGCAGCGTAGTCCCGGACAGGGTTGGAGGCTACACCTTC
cdr3_aa: CASSVVPDRVGGYTF

j_call: TRBJ2-6
d_call: .
clone_size: .
v_call: TRBV18
cdr3_nt: TGTGCCAGCTCCCGCAATAGGGGTGGGGCCAACGTCCTGACTTTC
cdr3_aa: CASSRNRGGANVLTF

j_call: TRBJ1-5
d_call: .
clone_size: .
v_call: TRBV27
cdr3_nt: TGTGCCAGCAGTTTTCGGGGACAGCCCCAGCATTTT
cdr3_aa: CASSFRGQPQHF

j_call: TRBJ1-2
d_call: .
clone_size: .
v_call: TRBV7-9
cdr3_nt: TGTGCCAGCAGCTTAGTTGTAGGGAGGGGGTTGCGGTACTATGGCTACACCTTC
cdr3_aa: CASSLVVGRGLRYYGYTF

j_call: TRBJ1-1
d_call: .
clone_size: few
v_call: TRBV23-1
cdr3_nt: TGCGCCAGCAGAGATAGGGGGAAGAACACTGAAGCTTTCTTT
cdr3_aa: CASRDRGKNTEAFF

j_call: TRBJ1-5
d_call: TRBD1
clone_size: .
v_call: TRBV6-5
cdr3_nt: TGTGCCAGCAGTCTCTCGACAGGGACCCATCAGCCCCAGCATTTT
cdr3_aa: CASSLSTGTHQPQHF

j_call: TRBJ2-7
d_call: .
clone_size: .
v_call: TRBV7-2
cdr3_nt: TGTGCCAGCAGCTTTGACAGGAGCTCCTACGAGCAGTACTTC
cdr3_aa: CASSFDRSSYEQYF

j_call: TRBJ1-5
d_call: .
clone_size: .
v_call: TRBV7-8
cdr3_nt: TGTGCCAGCAGCTCGAGCCCAAAGAATAGCAATCAGCCCCAGCATTTT
cdr3_aa: CASSSSPKNSNQPQHF

j_call: TRBJ1-2
d_call: .
clone_size: .
v_call: TRBV7-9
cdr3_nt: TGTGCCAGCAGCTTACTATCGCCCTACTATGGCTACACCTTC
cdr3_aa: CASSLLSPYYGYTF

j_call: TRBJ1-5
d_call: .
clone_size: .
v_call: TRBV7-2
cdr3_nt: TGTGCCAGCAGCCCCCGCCTAAGCAATCAGCCCCAGCATTTT
cdr3_aa: CASSPRLSNQPQHF

j_call: TRBJ2-3
d_call: TRBD1
clone_size: .
v_call: TRBV12-5
cdr3_nt: TGTGCTAGTGGTCACGGACAGGGAGCAGATACGCAGTATTTT
cdr3_aa: CASGHGQGADTQYF